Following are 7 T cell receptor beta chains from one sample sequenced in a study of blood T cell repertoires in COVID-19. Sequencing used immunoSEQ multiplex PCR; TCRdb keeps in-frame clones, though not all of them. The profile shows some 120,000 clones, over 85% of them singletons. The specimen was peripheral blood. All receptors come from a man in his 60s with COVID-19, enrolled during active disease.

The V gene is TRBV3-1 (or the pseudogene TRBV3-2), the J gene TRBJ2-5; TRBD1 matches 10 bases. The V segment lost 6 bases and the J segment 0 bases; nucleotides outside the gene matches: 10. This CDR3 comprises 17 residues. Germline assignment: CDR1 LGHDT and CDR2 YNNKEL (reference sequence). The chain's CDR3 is CASRAGTGAEYQETQYF. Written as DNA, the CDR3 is TGTGCCAGCAGGGCCGGGACAGGGGCCGAGTACCAAGAGACCCAGTACTTC.

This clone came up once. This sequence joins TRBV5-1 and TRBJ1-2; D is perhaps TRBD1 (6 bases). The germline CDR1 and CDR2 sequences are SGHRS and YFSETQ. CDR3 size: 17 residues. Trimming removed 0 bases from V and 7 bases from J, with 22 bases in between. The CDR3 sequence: CASSLEVADSLPSGYTF. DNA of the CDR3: TGCGCCAGCAGCTTGGAGGTGGCGGACAGTCTTCCGAGTGGCTACACCTTC.

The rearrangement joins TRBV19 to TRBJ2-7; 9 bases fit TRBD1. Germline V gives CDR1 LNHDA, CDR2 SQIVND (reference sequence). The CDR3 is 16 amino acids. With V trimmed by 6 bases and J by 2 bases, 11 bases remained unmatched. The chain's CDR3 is CASSRARTGDPYEQYF. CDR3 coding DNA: TGTGCCAGTAGCCGTGCGAGGACAGGGGACCCCTACGAGCAGTACTTC.

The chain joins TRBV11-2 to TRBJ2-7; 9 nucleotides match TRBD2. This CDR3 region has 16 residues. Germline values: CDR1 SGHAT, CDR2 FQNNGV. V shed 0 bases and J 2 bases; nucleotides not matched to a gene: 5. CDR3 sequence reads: CASSLDSGSFPYEQYF. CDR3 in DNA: TGTGCCAGCAGCTTAGATAGCGGGAGTTTCCCCTACGAGCAGTACTTC.

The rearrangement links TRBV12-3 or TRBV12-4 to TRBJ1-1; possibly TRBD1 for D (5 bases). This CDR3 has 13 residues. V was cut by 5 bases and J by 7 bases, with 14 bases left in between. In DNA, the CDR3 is TGTGCCAGCAGTCTCAGGGTTTACGGTGAAGCTTTCTTT. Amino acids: CASSLRVYGEAFF.

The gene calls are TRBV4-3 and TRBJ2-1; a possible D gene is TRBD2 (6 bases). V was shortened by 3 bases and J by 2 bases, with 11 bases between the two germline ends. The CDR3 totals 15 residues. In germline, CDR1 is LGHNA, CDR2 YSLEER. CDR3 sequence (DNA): TGCGCCAGCAGCCACGCGACTAGTACCTACAATGAGCAGTTCTTC. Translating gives CASSHATSTYNEQFF.

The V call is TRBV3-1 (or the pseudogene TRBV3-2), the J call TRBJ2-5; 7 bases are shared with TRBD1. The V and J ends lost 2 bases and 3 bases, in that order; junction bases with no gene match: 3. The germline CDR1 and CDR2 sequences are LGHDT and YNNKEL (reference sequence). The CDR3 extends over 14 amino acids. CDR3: CASSQSGTEETQYF. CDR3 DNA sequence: TGTGCCAGCAGCCAAAGTGGGACAGAAGAGACCCAGTACTTC.